These T cell receptor beta chains were read from a single sample in a study of shared clonotypes between healthy human individuals. Some clones are missing from TCRdb's copy, which holds only in-frame ones; the method was immunoSEQ multiplex PCR. The table shows more than 2 million clones, with more than 90% occurring only once. The sample consisted of naive CD4+ T cells sorted from blood. The receptors were sampled from a young man in good health. The CDR3 runs from the conserved cysteine through the conserved F or W. A D gene is named only where the DNA matches it firmly.

TRBJ2-7 | NA | TRBV4-1 | CASSQDERGVREQYF | TGCGCCAGCAGCCAAGATGAGAGGGGGGTTCGCGAGCAGTACTTC
TRBJ2-2 | TRBD1 | TRBV5-1 | CASSLEGDRVYTGELFF | TGCGCCAGCAGCTTGGAAGGGGACAGGGTCTACACCGGGGAGCTGTTTTTT
TRBJ1-2 | NA | TRBV6-1 | CASSEKAGRVYGYTF | TGTGCCAGCAGTGAAAAGGCAGGGCGGGTCTATGGCTACACCTTC
TRBJ1-1 | TRBD1 | TRBV5-1 | CASSGDSSNTEAFF | TGCGCCAGCAGCGGGGACAGCTCGAACACTGAAGCTTTCTTT
TRBJ1-6 | NA | TRBV4-1 | CASSQDPAGTDGSPLHF | TGCGCCAGCAGCCAAGACCCCGCCGGGACGGACGGTTCACCCCTCCACTTT
TRBJ1-4 | NA | TRBV5-1 | CASSLEGSTNEKLFF | TGCGCCAGCAGCTTGGAGGGCTCAACTAATGAAAAACTGTTTTTT
TRBJ2-2 | NA | TRBV28 | CATATTTNTGELFF | TGTGCCACCGCGACGACTACGAACACCGGGGAGCTGTTTTTT
TRBJ2-6 | NA | TRBV30 | CAWSEDSSGANVLTF | TGTGCCTGGAGCGAGGACAGCTCTGGGGCCAACGTCCTGACTTTC
TRBJ1-5 | NA | TRBV6-1 | CASSDLRGRVGSNQPQHF | TGTGCCAGCAGTGATCTTAGGGGTCGGGTTGGGAGCAATCAGCCCCAGCATTTT
TRBJ2-3 | TRBD1 | TRBV11-2 | CASSLPPDRVEVTQYF | TGTGCCAGCAGCTTACCCCCGGACAGGGTTGAGGTTACGCAGTATTTT
TRBJ2-1 | TRBD1 | TRBV7-9 | CASSQTGTGYNEQFF | TGTGCCAGCAGCCAAACGGGGACAGGGTACAATGAGCAGTTCTTC
TRBJ1-2 | TRBD1 | TRBV19 | CASSTRQGSNYGYTF | TGTGCCAGTAGTACGCGACAGGGGTCTAACTATGGCTACACCTTC
TRBJ1-2 | NA | TRBV10-3 | CAISPGGGGYTF | TGTGCCATCAGTCCCGGGGGCGGAGGCTACACCTTC
TRBJ1-1 | NA | TRBV18 | CASSDTGLNTEAFF | TGTGCCAGCTCCGACACAGGGTTGAACACTGAAGCTTTCTTT
TRBJ2-1 | NA | TRBV5-6 | CASSLVGWDNEQFF | TGTGCCAGCAGCTTGGTCGGGTGGGACAATGAGCAGTTCTTC
TRBJ2-7 | TRBD2 | TRBV19 | CASTTSGKSGYEQYF | TGTGCCAGTACGACTAGCGGGAAATCGGGTTACGAGCAGTACTTC
TRBJ1-1 | NA | TRBV28 | CASSLPPSGNTEAFF | TGTGCCAGCAGTTTACCCCCCTCAGGGAACACTGAAGCTTTCTTT
TRBJ1-6 | NA | TRBV7-9 | CASSEGYQNSPLHF | TGTGCCAGCAGCGAAGGATACCAGAATTCACCCCTCCACTTT
TRBJ1-5 | TRBD1 | TRBV6-5 | CASSTGGVTQPQHF | TGTGCCAGCAGTACAGGGGGCGTCACCCAGCCCCAGCATTTT
TRBJ2-1 | NA | TRBV15 | CATSRANEQFF | TGTGCCACCAGCAGAGCCAATGAGCAGTTCTTC
TRBJ2-7 | NA | TRBV7-8 | CASSPRDTSYEQYF | TGTGCCAGCAGCCCTCGGGACACTTCCTACGAGCAGTACTTC
TRBJ2-3 | TRBD2 | TRBV7-2 | CASSLVASGSGATDTQYF | TGTGCCAGCAGCTTAGTGGCTAGCGGGAGCGGGGCCACAGATACGCAGTATTTT
TRBJ1-4 | NA | TRBV18 | CASSPLGEGIGNEKLFF | TGTGCCAGCTCACCACTAGGTGAGGGAATCGGTAATGAAAAACTGTTTTTT
TRBJ1-1 | NA | TRBV2 | CASSEIRDTEAFF | TGTGCCAGCAGTGAAATTAGGGACACTGAAGCTTTCTTT
TRBJ2-7 | TRBD1 | TRBV9 | CASTPEGQGMGEQYF | TGTGCCAGCACCCCGGAGGGACAGGGGATGGGCGAGCAGTACTTC
TRBJ2-1 | TRBD2 | TRBV19 | CASSGLAGGYEQFF | TGTGCCAGTAGCGGACTAGCGGGAGGATATGAGCAGTTCTTC
TRBJ2-1 | NA | TRBV19 | CASSMAGGLNNEQFF | TGTGCCAGTAGTATGGCAGGAGGGCTAAACAATGAGCAGTTCTTC
TRBJ1-1 | NA | TRBV30 | CAWSGPGTNTEAFF | TGTGCCTGGAGTGGTCCAGGGACGAACACTGAAGCTTTCTTT